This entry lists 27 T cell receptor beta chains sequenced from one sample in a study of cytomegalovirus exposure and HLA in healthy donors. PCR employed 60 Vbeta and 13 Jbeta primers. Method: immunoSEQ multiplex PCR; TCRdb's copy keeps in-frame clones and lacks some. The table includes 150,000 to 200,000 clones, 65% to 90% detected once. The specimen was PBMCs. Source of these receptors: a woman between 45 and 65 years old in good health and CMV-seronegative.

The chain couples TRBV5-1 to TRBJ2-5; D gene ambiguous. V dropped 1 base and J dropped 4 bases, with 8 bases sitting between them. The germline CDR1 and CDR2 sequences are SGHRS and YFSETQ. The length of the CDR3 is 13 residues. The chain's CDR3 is CASSLIVSETQYF. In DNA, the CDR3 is TGCGCCAGCAGCTTGATTGTATCAGAGACCCAGTACTTC. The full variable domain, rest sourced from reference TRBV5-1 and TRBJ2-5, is KAGVTQTPRYLIKTRGQQVTLSCSPISGHRSVSWYQQTPGQGLQFLFEYFSETQRNKGNFPGRFSGRQFSNSRSEMNVSTLELGDSALYLCASSLIVSETQYFGPGTRLLVL.

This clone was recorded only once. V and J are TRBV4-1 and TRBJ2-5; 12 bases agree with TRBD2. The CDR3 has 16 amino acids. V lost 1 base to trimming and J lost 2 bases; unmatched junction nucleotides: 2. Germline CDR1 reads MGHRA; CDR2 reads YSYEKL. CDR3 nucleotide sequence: TGCGCCAGCAGCCAAGGGACTAGCGGGACTCAAGAGACCCAGTACTTC. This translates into CASSQGTSGTQETQYF.

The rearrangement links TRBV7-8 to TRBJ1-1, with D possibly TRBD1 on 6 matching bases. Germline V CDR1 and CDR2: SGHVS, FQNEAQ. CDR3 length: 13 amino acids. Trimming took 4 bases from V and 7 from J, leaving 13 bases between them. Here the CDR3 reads CASSWFGQYEAFF. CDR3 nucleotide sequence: TGTGCCAGCAGCTGGTTTGGACAGTATGAAGCTTTCTTT.

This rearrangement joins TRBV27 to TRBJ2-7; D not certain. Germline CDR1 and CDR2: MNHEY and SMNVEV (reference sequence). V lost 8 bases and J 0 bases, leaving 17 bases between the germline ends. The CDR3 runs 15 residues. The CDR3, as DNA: TGTGCCAGCGGTCCCACTGTGGGCGACTCCTACGAGCAGTACTTC. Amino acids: CASGPTVGDSYEQYF.

The CDR3 DNA sequence: TGTGCCAGCAGGCCCCTATGGACAGGGGCGAGTGGTGAAGCTTTCTTT. The encoded protein is CASRPLWTGASGEAFF. The chain links TRBV28 to TRBJ1-1; 9 bases match TRBD1. Germline CDR1 reads MDHEN; CDR2 reads SYDVKM. This CDR3 spans 16 amino acids. Trimming removed 6 bases from V and 7 bases from J; junction bases left unmatched: 15. Using reference TRBV28 and TRBJ1-1 for the parts outside the CDR3, the full variable domain is DVKVTQSSRYLVKRTGEKVFLECVQDMDHENMFWYRQDPGLGLRLIYFSYDVKMKEKGDIPEGYSVSREKKERFSLILESASTNQTSMYLCASRPLWTGASGEAFFGQGTRLTVV.

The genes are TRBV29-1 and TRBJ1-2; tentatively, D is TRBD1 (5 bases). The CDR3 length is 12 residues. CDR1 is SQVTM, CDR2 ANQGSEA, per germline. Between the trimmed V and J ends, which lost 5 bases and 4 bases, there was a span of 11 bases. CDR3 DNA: TGCAGCGTTCAGGGCCGAACCTATGGCTACACCTTC. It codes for CSVQGRTYGYTF. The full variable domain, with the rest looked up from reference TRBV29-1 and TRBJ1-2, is SAVISQKPSRDICQRGTSLTIQCQVDSQVTMMFWYRQQPGQSLTLIATANQGSEATYESGFVIDKFPISRPNLTFSTLTVSNMSPEDSSIYLCSVQGRTYGYTFGSGTRLTVV.

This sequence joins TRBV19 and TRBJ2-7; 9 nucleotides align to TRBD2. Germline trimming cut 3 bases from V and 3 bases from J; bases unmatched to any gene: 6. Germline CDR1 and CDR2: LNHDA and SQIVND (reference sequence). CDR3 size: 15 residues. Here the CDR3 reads CASSMRLAGNYEQYF. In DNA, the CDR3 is TGTGCCAGTAGTATGCGGCTAGCGGGAAACTACGAGCAGTACTTC.

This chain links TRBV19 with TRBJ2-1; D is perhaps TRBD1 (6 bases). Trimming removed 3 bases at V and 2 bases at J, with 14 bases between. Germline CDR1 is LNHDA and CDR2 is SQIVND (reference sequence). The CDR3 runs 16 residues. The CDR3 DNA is TGTGCCAGTAGTATCCTACCAGGGGCAACCTACAATGAGCAGTTCTTC. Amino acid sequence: CASSILPGATYNEQFF.

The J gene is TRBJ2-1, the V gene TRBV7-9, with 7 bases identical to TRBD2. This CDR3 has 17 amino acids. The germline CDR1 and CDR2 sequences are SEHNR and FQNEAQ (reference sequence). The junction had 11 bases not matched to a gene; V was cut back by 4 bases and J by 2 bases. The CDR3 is CASSSRGSGLTYNEQFF. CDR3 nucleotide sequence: TGTGCCAGCAGCTCTAGAGGGTCGGGACTAACCTACAATGAGCAGTTCTTC. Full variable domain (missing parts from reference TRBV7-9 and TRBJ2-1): DTGVSQNPRHKITKRGQNVTFRCDPISEHNRLYWYRQTLGQGPEFLTYFQNEAQLEKSRLLSDRFSAERPKGSFSTLEIQRTEQGDSAMYLCASSSRGSGLTYNEQFFGPGTRLTVL.

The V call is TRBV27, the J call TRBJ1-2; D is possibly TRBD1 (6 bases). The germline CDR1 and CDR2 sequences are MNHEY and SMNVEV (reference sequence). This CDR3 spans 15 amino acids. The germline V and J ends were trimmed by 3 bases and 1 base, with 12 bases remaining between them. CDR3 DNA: TGTGCCAGCAGTTTTGCCGGACAGATTAACTATGGCTACACCTTC. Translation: CASSFAGQINYGYTF.

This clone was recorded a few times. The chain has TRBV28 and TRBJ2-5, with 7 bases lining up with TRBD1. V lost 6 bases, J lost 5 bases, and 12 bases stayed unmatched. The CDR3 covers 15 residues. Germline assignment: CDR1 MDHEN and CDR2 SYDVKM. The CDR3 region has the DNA TGTGCCAGCAGCAACTTCGGGACAGCCCCGGAGACCCAGTACTTC. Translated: CASSNFGTAPETQYF.

CDR3 in amino acids: CASSLVGVDSEQFF. The CDR3 bases are TGTGCCAGCAGCTTAGTCGGGGTGGACTCAGAGCAGTTCTTC. The rearrangement uses TRBV7-8 and TRBJ2-1, with D perhaps TRBD2 (5 bases). The germline V and J ends were trimmed by 1 base and 10 bases, with 14 bases remaining between them. The CDR3 is made up of 14 amino acids. Germline CDR1 and CDR2: SGHVS and FQNEAQ.

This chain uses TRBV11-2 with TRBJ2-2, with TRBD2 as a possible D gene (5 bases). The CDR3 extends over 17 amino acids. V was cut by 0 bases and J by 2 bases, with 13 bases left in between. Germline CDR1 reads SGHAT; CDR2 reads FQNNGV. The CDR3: CASSLELSGTNTGELFF. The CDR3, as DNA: TGTGCCAGCAGCTTAGAGTTGAGCGGAACAAACACCGGGGAGCTGTTTTTT.

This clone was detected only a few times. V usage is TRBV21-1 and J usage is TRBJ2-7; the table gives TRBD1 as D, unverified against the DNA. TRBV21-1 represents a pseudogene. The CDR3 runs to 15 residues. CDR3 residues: CASSNRNRTSYEQYF. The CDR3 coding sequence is TGTGCCAGCAGCAATCGAAACAGGACCTCCTACGAGCAGTACTTC.

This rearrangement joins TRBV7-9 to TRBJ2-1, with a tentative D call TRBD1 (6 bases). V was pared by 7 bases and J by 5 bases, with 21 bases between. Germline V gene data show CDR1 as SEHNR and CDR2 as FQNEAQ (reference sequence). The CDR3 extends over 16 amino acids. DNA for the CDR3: TGTGCCAGCATCCACAAAGGGGGTATCCCCCACAATGAGCAGTTCTTC. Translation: CASIHKGGIPHNEQFF.

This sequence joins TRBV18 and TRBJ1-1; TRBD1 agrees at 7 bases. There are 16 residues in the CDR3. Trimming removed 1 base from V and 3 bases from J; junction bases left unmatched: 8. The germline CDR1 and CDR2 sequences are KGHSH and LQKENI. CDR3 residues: CASSPRFKGADTEAFF. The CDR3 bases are TGTGCCAGCTCACCACGTTTTAAGGGGGCGGACACTGAAGCTTTCTTT. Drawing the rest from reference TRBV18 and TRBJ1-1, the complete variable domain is NAGVMQNPRHLVRRRGQEARLRCSPMKGHSHVYWYRQLPEEGLKFMVYLQKENIIDESGMPKERFSAEFPKEGPSILRIQQVVRGDSAAYFCASSPRFKGADTEAFFGQGTRLTVV.

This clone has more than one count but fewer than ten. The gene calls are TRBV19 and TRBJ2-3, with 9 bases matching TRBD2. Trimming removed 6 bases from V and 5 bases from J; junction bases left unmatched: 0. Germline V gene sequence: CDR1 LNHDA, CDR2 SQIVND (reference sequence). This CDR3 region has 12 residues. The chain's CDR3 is CASRLAGDTQYF. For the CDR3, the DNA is TGTGCCAGTAGACTAGCGGGAGATACGCAGTATTTT.

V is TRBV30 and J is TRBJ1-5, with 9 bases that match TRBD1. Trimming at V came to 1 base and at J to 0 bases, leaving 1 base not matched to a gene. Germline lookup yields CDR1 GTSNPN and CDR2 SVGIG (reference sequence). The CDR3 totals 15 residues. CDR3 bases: TGTGCCTGGAGTGACAGGGGGCTTAGCAATCAGCCCCAGCATTTT. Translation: CAWSDRGLSNQPQHF.

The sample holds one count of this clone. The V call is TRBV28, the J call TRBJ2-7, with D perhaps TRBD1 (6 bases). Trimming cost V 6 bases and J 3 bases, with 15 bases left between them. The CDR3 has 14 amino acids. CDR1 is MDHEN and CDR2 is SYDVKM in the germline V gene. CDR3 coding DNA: TGTGCCAGCAGGGCCGGGACACCAATCTACGAGCAGTACTTC. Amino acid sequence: CASRAGTPIYEQYF. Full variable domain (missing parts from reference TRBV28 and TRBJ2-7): DVKVTQSSRYLVKRTGEKVFLECVQDMDHENMFWYRQDPGLGLRLIYFSYDVKMKEKGDIPEGYSVSREKKERFSLILESASTNQTSMYLCASRAGTPIYEQYFGPGTRLTVT.

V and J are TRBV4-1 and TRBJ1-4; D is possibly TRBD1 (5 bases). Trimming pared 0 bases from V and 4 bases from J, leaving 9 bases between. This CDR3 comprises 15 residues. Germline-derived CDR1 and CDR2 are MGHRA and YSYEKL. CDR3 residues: CASSQDPGLNEKLFF. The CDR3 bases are TGCGCCAGCAGCCAAGATCCAGGGCTTAATGAAAAACTGTTTTTT.

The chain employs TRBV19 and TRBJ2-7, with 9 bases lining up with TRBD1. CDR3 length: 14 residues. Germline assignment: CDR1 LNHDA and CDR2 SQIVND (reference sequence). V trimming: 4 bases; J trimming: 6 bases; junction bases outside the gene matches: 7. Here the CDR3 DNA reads TGTGCCAGTAGTAGAGGGACAGGGAAGCGCGAGCAGTACTTC. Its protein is CASSRGTGKREQYF.

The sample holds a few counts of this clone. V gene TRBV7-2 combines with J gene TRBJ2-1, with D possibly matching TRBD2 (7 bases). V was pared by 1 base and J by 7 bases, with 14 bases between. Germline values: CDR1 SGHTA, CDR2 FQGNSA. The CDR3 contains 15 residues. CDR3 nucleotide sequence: TGTGCCAGCAGCTTAGGACGGGGGGCTGAGAATGAGCAGTTCTTC. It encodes CASSLGRGAENEQFF. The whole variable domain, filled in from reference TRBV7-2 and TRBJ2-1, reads GAGVSQSPSNKVTEKGKDVELRCDPISGHTALYWYRQSLGQGLEFLIYFQGNSAPDKSGLPSDRFSAERTGGSVSTLTIQRTQQEDSAVYLCASSLGRGAENEQFFGPGTRLTVL.

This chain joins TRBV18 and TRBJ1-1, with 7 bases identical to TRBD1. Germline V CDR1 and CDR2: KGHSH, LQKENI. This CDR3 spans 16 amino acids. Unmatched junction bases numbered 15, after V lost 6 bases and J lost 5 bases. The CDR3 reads CASSLTGAEIGTEAFF. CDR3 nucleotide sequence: TGTGCCAGCTCTCTAACAGGGGCGGAAATTGGGACTGAAGCTTTCTTT. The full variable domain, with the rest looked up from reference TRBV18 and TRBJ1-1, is NAGVMQNPRHLVRRRGQEARLRCSPMKGHSHVYWYRQLPEEGLKFMVYLQKENIIDESGMPKERFSAEFPKEGPSILRIQQVVRGDSAAYFCASSLTGAEIGTEAFFGQGTRLTVV.

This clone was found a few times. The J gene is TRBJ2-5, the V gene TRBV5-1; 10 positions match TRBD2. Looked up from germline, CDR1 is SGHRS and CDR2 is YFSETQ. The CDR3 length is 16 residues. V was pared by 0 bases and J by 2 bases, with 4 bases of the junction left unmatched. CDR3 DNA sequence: TGCGCCAGCAGCTTGGCCGAGACTAGCGGGCAAGAGACCCAGTACTTC. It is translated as CASSLAETSGQETQYF.

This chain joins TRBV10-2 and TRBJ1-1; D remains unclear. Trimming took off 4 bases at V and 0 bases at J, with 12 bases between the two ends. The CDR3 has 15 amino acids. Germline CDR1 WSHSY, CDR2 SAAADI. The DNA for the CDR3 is TGCGCCAGCAGTGGCGGGGTCCTTTTGAACACTGAAGCTTTCTTT. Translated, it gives CASSGGVLLNTEAFF.

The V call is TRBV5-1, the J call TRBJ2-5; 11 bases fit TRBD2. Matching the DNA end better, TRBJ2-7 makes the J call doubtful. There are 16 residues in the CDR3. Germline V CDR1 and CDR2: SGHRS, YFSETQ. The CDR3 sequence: CASSQWTSGQEDEQYF. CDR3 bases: TGCGCCAGCAGCCAATGGACTAGCGGGCAAGAGGACGAGCAGTACTTC.

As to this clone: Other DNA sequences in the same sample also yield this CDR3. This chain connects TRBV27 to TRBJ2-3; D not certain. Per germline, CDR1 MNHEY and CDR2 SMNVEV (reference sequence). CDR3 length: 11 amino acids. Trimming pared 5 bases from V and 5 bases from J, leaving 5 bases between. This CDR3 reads CASSPRDTQYF. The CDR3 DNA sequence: TGTGCCAGCAGTCCCCGAGATACGCAGTATTTT.